This T cell receptor beta chain comes out of a study of blood T cells in healthy people across ages. Extracted total RNA amounted to at least 5 micrograms for each sample. Next came a second PCR, run for about 6 to 11 cycles, which used a sample-barcoded 5' primer along with a J-beta primer mix. Via MiXCR, TCRdb re-called the 5' RACE reads, giving one row per CDR3 protein. The data contain some 700,000 distinct CDR3 sequences, 22% of them singletons. This clonotype has more than one count but fewer than ten. Its antigen is unknown. Whole-study results and caveats: Per million T cells, TCR beta diversity dropped roughly linearly as age increased. A conclusive naive versus antigen-experienced comparison was prevented by the unsorted PBMCs. Long-lived donors had more naive CD4+ cells and higher diversity than aged donors.

Germline V gene data show CDR1 as DFQATT and CDR2 as SNEGSKA (reference sequence). After removal of 4 bases from V and 2 bases from J, the junction contained 4 bases not matched to a gene. The CDR3 consists of 13 residues. The genes are TRBV20-1 and TRBJ2-5; 7 bases line up with TRBD1. This TCR came from a man aged 70 or older in good health. Sequenced material: blood. In nucleotides, the CDR3 is TGCAGTGCTACCGGGACAGCACAAGAGACCCAGTACTTC. This codes for CSATGTAQETQYF.